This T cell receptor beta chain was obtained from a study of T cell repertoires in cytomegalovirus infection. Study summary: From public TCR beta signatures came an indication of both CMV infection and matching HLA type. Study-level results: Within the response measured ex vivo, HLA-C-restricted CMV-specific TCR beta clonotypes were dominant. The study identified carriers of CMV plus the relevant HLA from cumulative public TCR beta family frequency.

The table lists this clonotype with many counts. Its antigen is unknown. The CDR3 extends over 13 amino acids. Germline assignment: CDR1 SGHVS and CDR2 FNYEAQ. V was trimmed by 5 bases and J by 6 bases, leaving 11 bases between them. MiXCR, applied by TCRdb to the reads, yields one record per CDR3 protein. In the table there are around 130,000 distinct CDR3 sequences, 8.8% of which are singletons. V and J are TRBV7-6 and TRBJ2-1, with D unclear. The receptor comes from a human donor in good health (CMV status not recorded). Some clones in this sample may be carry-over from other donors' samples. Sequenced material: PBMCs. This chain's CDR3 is CASSPYLGNEQFF. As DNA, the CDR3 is TGTGCCAGCAGCCCTTACTTGGGCAATGAGCAGTTCTTC.